One T cell receptor beta chain is described in this entry. Its antigen is unknown. Germline values: CDR1 MNHNS, CDR2 SASEGT. V shed 7 bases and J 4 bases; nucleotides not matched to a gene: 8. The CDR3 totals 14 residues. Some clones are missing from TCRdb's copy, which holds only in-frame ones; the method was immunoSEQ multiplex PCR. In the table there are about 110,000 clones, around 85% of which are singletons. The record originates from a study of cytomegalovirus exposure and HLA in healthy donors. Study findings and constraints: Specificity of three CMV-associated chains for CMV antigens was verified in vitro. Rare TCR sequences dominated, though some public TCRs recurred in many donors. Reported performance of the classifier showed diagnosis of cytomegalovirus status with high specificity and sensitivity.

The chain combines TRBV6-1 with TRBJ1-2, with 8 bases aligning to TRBD1. The sample was PBMCs. The sequence came from a woman between 18 and 29 years old in good health and CMV-seronegative. The CDR3 DNA is TGTGCCAGCAAGAGGGGAGGGACAGGCTATGGCTACACCTTC. This encodes CASKRGGTGYGYTF.